The clone carrying this T cell receptor (beta chain) has a single count. Its antigen remains unidentified. The CDR3 is 15 residues long. The germline V gene encodes CDR1 SEHNR and CDR2 FQNEAQ (reference sequence). J lost 4 bases, V lost 3 bases, and 4 bases had no gene match. These data originate in a study of T cell responses to AZD1222 COVID-19 vaccine. General observations from the study: Increases in Spike-specific TCR breadth and depth were seen after two AZD1222 doses.

TCRdb keeps only in-frame clones here, not all; method: immunoSEQ multiplex PCR. This sample has around 60,000 clones; roughly 90% occur once, and the top ten carry 4.9%. The J gene is TRBJ2-2, the V gene TRBV7-9; 8 nucleotides line up with TRBD2. The receptor was isolated from an adult in good health. The sequences come from peripheral blood, collected on day 0 of AZD1222 vaccination. As DNA, the CDR3 is TGTGCCAGCAGCTTGCTGGGGACTAGCACCGGGGAGCTGTTTTTT. This codes for CASSLLGTSTGELFF.